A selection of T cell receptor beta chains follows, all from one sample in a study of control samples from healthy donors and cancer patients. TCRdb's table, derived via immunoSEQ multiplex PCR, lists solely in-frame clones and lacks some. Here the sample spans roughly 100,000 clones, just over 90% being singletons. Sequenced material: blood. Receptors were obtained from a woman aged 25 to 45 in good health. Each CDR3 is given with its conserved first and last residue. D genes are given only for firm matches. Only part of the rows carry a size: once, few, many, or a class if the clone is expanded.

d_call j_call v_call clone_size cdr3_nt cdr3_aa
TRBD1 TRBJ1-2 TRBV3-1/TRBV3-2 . TGTGCCAGCAGCCAAAGGGGGCGCGGCTATGGCTACACCTTC CASSQRGRGYGYTF
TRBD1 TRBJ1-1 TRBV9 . TGTGCCAGCAGCACCGGGACAGGGTACACTGAAGCTTTCTTT CASSTGTGYTEAFF
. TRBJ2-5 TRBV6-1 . TGTGCCAGCAGTGAAGGAGGTCGCCAAGAGACCCAGTACTTC CASSEGGRQETQYF
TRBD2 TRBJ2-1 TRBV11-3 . TGTGCCAGCAGCAAGGGACTAGCGGGGGCTAACAATGAGCAGTTCTTC CASSKGLAGANNEQFF
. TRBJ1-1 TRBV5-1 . TGCGCCAGCAGCTTGACAGCAAATGAAGCTTTCTTT CASSLTANEAFF
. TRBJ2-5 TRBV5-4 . TGTGCCAGCAGCTTGGATTTGAATGGAGGCCAAGAGACCCAGTACTTC CASSLDLNGGQETQYF
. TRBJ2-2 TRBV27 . TGTGCCAGCAGTCCTCATCGGGAGAGGGAACACCGGGGAGCTGTTTTT CASSPHREREHRGAVF
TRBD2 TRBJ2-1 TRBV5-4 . TGTGCCAGCAGCTTCCCTAGCGGGGGGGCAGATGAGCAGTTCTTC CASSFPSGGADEQFF
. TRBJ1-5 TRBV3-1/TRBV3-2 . TGTGCCAGCAGCCAAGATATGGCAGGTGGGCGGCCCCAGCATTTT CASSQDMAGGRPQHF
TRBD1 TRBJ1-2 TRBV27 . TGTGCCAGCAGTGACCCTCCCGGGACAGGGAACTATGGCTACACCTTC CASSDPPGTGNYGYTF
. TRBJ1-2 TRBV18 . TGTGCCAGCTCACCCACTGGGGCCGCGGGATATGGCTACACCTTC CASSPTGAAGYGYTF
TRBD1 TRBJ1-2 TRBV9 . TGTGCCAGCAGCCCCGGGGACAGGGGGCGACATGGCTACACCTTC CASSPGDRGRHGYTF
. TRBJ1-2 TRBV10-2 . TGCGCCAGCAGTGTGGTGGAAAACTATGGCTACACCTTC CASSVVENYGYTF
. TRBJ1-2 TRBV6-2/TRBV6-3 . TGTGCCAGCAGTTATGTCAGAACGTCGTCTGGCTACACCTTC CASSYVRTSSGYTF
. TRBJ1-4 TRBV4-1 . TGCGCCAGCAGCCAAGATTTAGTAGGTCTTTCAGATACTAATGAAAAACTGTTTTTT CASSQDLVGLSDTNEKLFF
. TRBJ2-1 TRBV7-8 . TGTGCCAGCAGCTTATTATTACTATTCCGGGCCGGGGCTGAGCAGTTCTTC CASSLLLLFRAGAEQFF
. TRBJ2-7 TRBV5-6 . TGTGCCAGCACCTCCGTCTCGAGGAGGGGAGTTATCTACGAGCAGTACTTC CASTSVSRRGVIYEQYF
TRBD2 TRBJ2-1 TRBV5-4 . TGTGCCAGCAACCCTAGCGGGAACGTCTACAATGAGCAGTTCTTC CASNPSGNVYNEQFF
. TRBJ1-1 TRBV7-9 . TGTGCCAGCAGCTTAGATAACACTGAAGCTTTCTTT CASSLDNTEAFF
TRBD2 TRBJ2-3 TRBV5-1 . TGCGCCAGCAGCTTGGCGTCTAGCGGGGGAAGCACAGATACGCAGTATTTT CASSLASSGGSTDTQYF
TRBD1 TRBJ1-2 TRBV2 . TGTGCCAGCAGTCATATACAGGGGGCGCTTCATGGCTACACCTTC CASSHIQGALHGYTF
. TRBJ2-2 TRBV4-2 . TGTGCCAGCAGCCCGGCGGCGAACACCGGGGAGCTGTTTTTT CASSPAANTGELFF
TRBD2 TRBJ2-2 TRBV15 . TGTGCCACCAGCAGAGATAGGCTAGCGGGAATTAACACCGGGGAGCTGTTTTTT CATSRDRLAGINTGELFF
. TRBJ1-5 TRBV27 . TGTGCCAGCCGAAGGGGGGAAGAGCCCCAGCATTTT CASRRGEEPQHF
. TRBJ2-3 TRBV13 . TGTGCCAGCATCCTGGGGGGAATGAGCACAGATACGCAGTATTTT CASILGGMSTDTQYF
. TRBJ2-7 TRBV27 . TGTGCCAGCAGTGGGAGCTTTTCGGCCTACGAGCAGTACTTC CASSGSFSAYEQYF
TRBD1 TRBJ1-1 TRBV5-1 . TGCGCCAGCATCGATACAGGGGAGGTAGCTTTCTTT CASIDTGEVAFF
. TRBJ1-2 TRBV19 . TGTGCCAGTAGAACTGCCGGGTTTCATGGCTACACCTTC CASRTAGFHGYTF
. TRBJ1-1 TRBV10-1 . TGCGCCAGCAGTGAGTCGCGGCTTGGAAGGCCGAACACTGAAGCTTTCTTT CASSESRLGRPNTEAFF
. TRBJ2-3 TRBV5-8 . TGTGCCAGCAGCTTACCGAAGGGTAGCTTGGTAGGGGATACGCAGTATTTT CASSLPKGSLVGDTQYF
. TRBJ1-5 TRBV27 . TGTGCCAGCAGTCCCTCTCCAGGGGTTAACCAGCCCCAGCATTTT CASSPSPGVNQPQHF
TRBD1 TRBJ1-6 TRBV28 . TGTGCCAGCAGAACCCCGACAGGGGGGGCCTATAATTCACCCCTCCACTTT CASRTPTGGAYNSPLHF
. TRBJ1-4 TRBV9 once TGTGCCAGCAGCCCTTCCGGCCTGGTGGGTGAAAAACTGTTTTTT CASSPSGLVGEKLFF
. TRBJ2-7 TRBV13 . TGTGCCAGCAGCTTCGGCGCGAGCTCCTACGAGCAGTACTTC CASSFGASSYEQYF